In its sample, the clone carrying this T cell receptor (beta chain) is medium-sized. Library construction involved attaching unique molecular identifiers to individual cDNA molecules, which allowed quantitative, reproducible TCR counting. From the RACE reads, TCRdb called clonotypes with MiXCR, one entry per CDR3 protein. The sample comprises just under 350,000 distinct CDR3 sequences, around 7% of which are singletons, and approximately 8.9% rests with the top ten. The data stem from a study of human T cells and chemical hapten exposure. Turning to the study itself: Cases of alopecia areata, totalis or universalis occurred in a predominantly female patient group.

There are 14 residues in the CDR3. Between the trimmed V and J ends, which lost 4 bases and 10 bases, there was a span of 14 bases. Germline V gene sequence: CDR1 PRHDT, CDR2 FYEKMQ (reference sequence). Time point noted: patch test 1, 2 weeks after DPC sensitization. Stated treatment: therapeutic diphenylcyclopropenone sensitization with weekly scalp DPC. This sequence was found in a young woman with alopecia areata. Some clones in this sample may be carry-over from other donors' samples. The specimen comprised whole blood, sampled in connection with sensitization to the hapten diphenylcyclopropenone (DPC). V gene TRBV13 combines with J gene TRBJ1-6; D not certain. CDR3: CASSSGPGASPLHF. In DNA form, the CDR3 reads TGTGCCAGCAGCTCCGGCCCGGGTGCGTCACCCCTCCACTTT.